What follows is one TCR beta chain and its context. Its matching antigen is unknown. This CDR3 spans 14 amino acids. Germline V gene lookup returns CDR1 MDHEN and CDR2 SYDVKM. V was pared by 5 bases and J by 8 bases, with 15 bases between. The sample originates from a study of T cell repertoires in cytomegalovirus infection. Study-wide context: Matching HLA type, along with CMV infection, was indicated by public TCR beta signatures. General study results and limits: Totalled public TCR beta family frequency picked out people who carried CMV plus the relevant HLA. Within the response measured ex vivo, HLA-C-restricted CMV-specific TCR beta clonotypes were dominant.

One entry per CDR3 protein results from TCRdb running MiXCR on the reads. The data show about 180,000 distinct CDR3 sequences, about a sixth seen once. This receptor was obtained from a human donor in good health (CMV status not recorded). Some clones in this sample may be carry-over from other donors' samples. The chain joins TRBV28 to TRBJ1-4; D unresolved. Sample: CD8+ T cells from PBMCs. Here the CDR3 reads CASSAVSEGEKLFF. CDR3 DNA sequence: TGTGCCAGCAGTGCGGTCTCGGAGGGCGAAAAACTGTTTTTT.